The clone carrying this TCR beta chain was detected a few times. This record belongs to a study of blood T cell repertoires in COVID-19. The wider study: Sample material is recorded as cDNA or gDNA derived from T cells, B-cell-depleted T cells, or PBMCs.

In the original workflow: Reference gene primer amplification yielded estimated nucleated cell counts. Some clones are missing from TCRdb's copy, which holds only in-frame ones; the method was immunoSEQ multiplex PCR. V, J and clone size reflect that table, while D and trimming were determined from the DNA. The sample has approximately 150,000 clones; over 90% are singletons. During active infection, Seattle patients enrolled and were then monitored through disease. The V gene's germline CDR1 is MNHEY and CDR2 SVGEGT. The CDR3 contains 18 residues. Between the trimmed V and J ends, which lost 5 bases and 2 bases, there was a span of 21 bases.

Sequenced sample: peripheral blood. The sequence was obtained from a woman in her sixties or seventies with COVID-19, enrolled during active disease. The chain employs TRBV6-2 or TRBV6-3 and TRBJ2-2; no clear D. This CDR3 is CASSPKSRGPVNTGELFF. For the CDR3, the DNA is TGTGCCAGCAGTCCCAAATCAAGAGGTCCGGTTAACACCGGGGAGCTGTTTTTT.